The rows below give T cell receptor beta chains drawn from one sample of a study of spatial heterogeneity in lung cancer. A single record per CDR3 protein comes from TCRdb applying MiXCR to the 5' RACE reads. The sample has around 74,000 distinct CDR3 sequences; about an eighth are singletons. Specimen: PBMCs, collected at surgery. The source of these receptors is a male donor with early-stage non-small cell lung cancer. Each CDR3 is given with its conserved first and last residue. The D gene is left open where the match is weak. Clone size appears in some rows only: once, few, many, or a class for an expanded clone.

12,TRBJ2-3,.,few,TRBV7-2,CASGTGTDTQYF,TGTGCCAGCGGGACGGGCACAGATACGCAGTATTTT
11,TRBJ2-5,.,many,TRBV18,CASSLQETQYF,TGTGCCAGCTCACTCCAAGAGACCCAGTACTTC
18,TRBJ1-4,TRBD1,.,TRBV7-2,CASSFSLYRGLTNEKLFF,TGTGCCAGCAGCTTTTCTCTTTACAGGGGTTTGACTAATGAAAAACTGTTTTTT
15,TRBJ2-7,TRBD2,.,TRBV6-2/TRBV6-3,CASTVVAGGWSEQYF,TGTGCCAGCACTGTCGTGGCGGGAGGGTGGAGCGAGCAGTACTTC
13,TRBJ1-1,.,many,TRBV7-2,CASSSQRGTEAFF,TGTGCCAGCAGCTCACAGAGGGGCACTGAAGCTTTCTTT
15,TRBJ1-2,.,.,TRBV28,CASSLSRAERYGYTF,TGTGCCAGCAGTTTATCTAGGGCAGAAAGATATGGCTACACCTTC
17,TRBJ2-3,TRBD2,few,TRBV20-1,CSARTSGRFGSTDTQYF,TGCAGTGCTAGAACTAGCGGGAGGTTCGGATCCACAGATACGCAGTATTTT
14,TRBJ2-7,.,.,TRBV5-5,CASSFFLGPNEQYF,TGTGCCAGCAGCTTCTTTCTAGGGCCCAACGAGCAGTACTTC
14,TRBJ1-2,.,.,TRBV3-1,CASSQEQGRDGYTF,TGTGCCAGCAGCCAAGAGCAGGGAAGGGATGGCTACACCTTC
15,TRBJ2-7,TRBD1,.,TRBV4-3,CASSQTGTGLYEQYF,TGCGCCAGCAGCCAGACCGGGACAGGCTTGTACGAGCAGTACTTC
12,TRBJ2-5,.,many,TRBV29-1,CSVAWYQETQYF,TGCAGCGTTGCATGGTATCAAGAGACCCAGTACTTC
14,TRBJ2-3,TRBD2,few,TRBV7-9,CASRSGLATDTQYF,TGTGCCAGCAGATCGGGACTAGCCACAGATACGCAGTATTTT
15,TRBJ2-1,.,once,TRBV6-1,CASREDLILYNEQFF,TGTGCCAGCAGAGAGGACCTGATCCTTTACAATGAGCAGTTCTTC
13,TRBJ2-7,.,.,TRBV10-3,CAISESMRYEQYF,TGTGCCATCAGTGAGTCGATGCGCTACGAGCAGTACTTC
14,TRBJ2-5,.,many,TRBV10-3,CAISESLGQETQYF,TGTGCCATCAGTGAGTCGCTGGGGCAAGAGACCCAGTACTTC
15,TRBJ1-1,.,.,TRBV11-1,CASSLEQGMNTEAFF,TGTGCCAGCAGCTTAGAGCAGGGGATGAACACTGAAGCTTTCTTT
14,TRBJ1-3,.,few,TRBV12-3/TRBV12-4,CASNPPDSGNTIYF,TGTGCCAGCAACCCCCCGGACAGTGGAAACACCATATATTTT
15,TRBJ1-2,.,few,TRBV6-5,CASSYLRDGTYGYTF,TGTGCCAGCAGTTACTTAAGGGACGGGACCTATGGCTACACCTTC
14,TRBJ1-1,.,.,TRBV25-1,CASSDYTGAREAFF,TGTGCCAGCAGTGACTACACGGGGGCCCGTGAAGCTTTCTTT
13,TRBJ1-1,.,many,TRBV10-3,CAISRDEATEAFF,TGTGCCATCAGTAGGGACGAGGCCACTGAAGCTTTCTTT
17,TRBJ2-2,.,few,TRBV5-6,CASSLFDSTFNTGELFF,TGTGCCAGCAGCCTTTTTGACAGTACCTTTAACACCGGGGAGCTGTTTTTT
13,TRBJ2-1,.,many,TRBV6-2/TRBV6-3,CASSYFNRNEQFF,TGTGCCAGCAGTTACTTTAACCGCAATGAGCAGTTCTTC
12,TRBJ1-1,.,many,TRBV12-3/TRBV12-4,CASGPLGTEAFF,TGTGCCAGCGGACCCCTGGGCACTGAAGCTTTCTTT
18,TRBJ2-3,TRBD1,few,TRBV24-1,CATSGRLPGQGPTDTQYF,TGTGCCACCAGTGGCCGGCTGCCGGGACAGGGACCCACAGATACGCAGTATTTT
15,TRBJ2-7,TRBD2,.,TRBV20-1,CSASGGIGAAYEQYF,TGCAGTGCTAGCGGGGGGATAGGGGCCGCCTACGAGCAGTACTTC
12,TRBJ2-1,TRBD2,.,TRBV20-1,CSASGRRNEQFF,TGCAGTGCTAGCGGGAGGCGCAATGAGCAGTTCTTC
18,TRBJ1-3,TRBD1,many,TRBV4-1,CASSQKAFDRGFGNTIYF,TGCGCCAGCAGCCAGAAGGCCTTCGACAGGGGGTTTGGAAACACCATATATTTT
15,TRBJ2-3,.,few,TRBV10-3,CATRPHEASTDTQYF,TGTGCCACAAGGCCCCATGAGGCATCCACAGATACGCAGTATTTT
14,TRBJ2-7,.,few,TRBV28,CASSSGTWGYEQYF,TGTGCCAGCAGCTCTGGCACCTGGGGCTACGAGCAGTACTTC
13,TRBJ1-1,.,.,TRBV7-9,CASSYNGGDEAFF,TGTGCCAGCAGCTACAACGGGGGAGATGAAGCTTTCTTT
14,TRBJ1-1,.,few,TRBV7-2,CASSLNTPNTEAFF,TGTGCCAGCAGCTTAAACACGCCTAACACTGAAGCTTTCTTT
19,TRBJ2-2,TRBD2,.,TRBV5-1,CASSPGLVLAGTNTGELFF,TGCGCCAGCAGCCCGGGACTAGTACTAGCGGGGACGAACACCGGGGAGCTGTTTTTT
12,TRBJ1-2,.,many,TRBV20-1,CSASEGPMGYTF,TGCAGTGCTAGTGAAGGACCGATGGGCTACACCTTC
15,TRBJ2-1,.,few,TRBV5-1,CASSFDGSSYNEQFF,TGCGCCAGCAGCTTCGACGGGAGCTCCTACAATGAGCAGTTCTTC
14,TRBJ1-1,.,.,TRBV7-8,CASSLDGRGTEAFF,TGTGCCAGCAGCTTAGACGGCAGGGGCACTGAAGCTTTCTTT